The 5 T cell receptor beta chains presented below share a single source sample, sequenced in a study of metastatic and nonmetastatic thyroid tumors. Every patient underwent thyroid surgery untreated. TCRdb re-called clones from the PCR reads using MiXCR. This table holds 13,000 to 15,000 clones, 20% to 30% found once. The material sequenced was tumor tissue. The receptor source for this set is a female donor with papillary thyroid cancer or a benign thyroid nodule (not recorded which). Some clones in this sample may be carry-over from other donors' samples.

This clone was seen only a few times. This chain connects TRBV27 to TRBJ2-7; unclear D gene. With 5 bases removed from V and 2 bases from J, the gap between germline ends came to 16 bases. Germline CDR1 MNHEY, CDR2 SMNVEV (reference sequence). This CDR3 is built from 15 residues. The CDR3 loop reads CASSSTTPPTYEQYV. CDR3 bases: TGTGCCAGCAGTAGCACGACACCACCTACCTACGAGCAGTACGTC.

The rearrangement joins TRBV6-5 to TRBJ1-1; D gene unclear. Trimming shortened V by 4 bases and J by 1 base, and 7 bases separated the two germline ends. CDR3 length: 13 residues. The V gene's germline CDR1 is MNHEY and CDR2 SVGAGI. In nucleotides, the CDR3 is TGTGCCAGCAGTTGGAAAAGGAACACTGAAGCTTTCTTT. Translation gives CASSWKRNTEAFF.

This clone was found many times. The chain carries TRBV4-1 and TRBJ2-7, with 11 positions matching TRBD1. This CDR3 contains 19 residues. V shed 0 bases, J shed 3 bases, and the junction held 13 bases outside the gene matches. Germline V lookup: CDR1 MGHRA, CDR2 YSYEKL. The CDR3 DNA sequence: TGCGCCAGCAGCCAAGAAGGTAACGTAGGACAGGGGGCCATCTACGAGCAGTACTTC. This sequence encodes CASSQEGNVGQGAIYEQYF.

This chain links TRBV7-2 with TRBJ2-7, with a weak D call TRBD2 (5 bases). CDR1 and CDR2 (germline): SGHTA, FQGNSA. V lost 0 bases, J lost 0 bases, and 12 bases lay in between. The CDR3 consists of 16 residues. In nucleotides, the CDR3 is TGTGCCAGCAGCTTAGCTTCCCCCCGGGACTCCTACGAGCAGTACTTC. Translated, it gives CASSLASPRDSYEQYF.

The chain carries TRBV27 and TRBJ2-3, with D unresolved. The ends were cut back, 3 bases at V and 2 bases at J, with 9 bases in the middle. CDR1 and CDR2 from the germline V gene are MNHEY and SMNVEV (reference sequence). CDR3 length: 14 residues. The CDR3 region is CASSLVGLTDTQYF. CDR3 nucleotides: TGTGCCAGCAGTTTGGTTGGGCTCACAGATACGCAGTATTTT.